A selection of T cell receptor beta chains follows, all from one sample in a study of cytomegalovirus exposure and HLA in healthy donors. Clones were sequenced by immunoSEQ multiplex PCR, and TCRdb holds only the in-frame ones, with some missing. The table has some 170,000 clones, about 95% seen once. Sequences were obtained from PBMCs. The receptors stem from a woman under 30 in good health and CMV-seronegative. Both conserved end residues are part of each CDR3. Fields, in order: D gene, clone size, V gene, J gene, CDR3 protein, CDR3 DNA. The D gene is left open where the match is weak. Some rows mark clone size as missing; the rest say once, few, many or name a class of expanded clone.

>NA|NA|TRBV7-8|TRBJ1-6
CASSLRGIYNSPLHF
TGTGCCAGCAGCTTAAGGGGGATCTATAATTCACCCCTCCACTTT
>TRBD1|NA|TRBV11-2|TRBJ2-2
CASSFGQGVFAGELFF
TGTGCCAGCAGCTTCGGACAGGGAGTGTTTGCCGGGGAGCTGTTTTTT
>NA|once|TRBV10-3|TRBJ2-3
CAIRPHRTGFGTDTQYF
TGTGCCATCAGGCCTCACCGAACAGGGTTTGGCACAGATACGCAGTATTTT
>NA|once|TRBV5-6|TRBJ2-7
CASRISFSSYEQYF
TGTGCCAGCAGGATCTCCTTTAGCTCCTACGAGCAGTACTTC
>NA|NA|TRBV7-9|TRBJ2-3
CASSLAATDTQYF
TGTGCCAGCAGCTTAGCCGCGACTGATACGCAGTATTTT
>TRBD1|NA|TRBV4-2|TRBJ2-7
CASSQRQGVDYEQYF
TGTGCCAGCAGCCAACGGCAGGGGGTCGACTACGAGCAGTACTTC
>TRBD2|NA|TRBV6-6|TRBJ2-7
CASSYLAGDPREQYF
TGTGCCAGCAGTTACTTAGCGGGGGATCCTCGCGAGCAGTACTTC
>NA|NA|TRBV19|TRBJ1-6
CASSSLFGGSYNSPLHF
TGTGCCAGTAGTTCGCTCTTCGGGGGCTCCTATAATTCACCCCTCCACTTT
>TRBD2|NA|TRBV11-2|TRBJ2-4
CASSLGGVNIQYF
TGTGCCAGCAGCTTGGGGGGGGTAAACATTCAGTACTTC
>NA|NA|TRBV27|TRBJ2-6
CASRTAGANVLTF
TGTGCCAGCCGGACAGCCGGGGCCAACGTCCTGACTTTC
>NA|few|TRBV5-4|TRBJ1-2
CASTMRANYGYTF
TGTGCCAGTACAATGAGGGCTAACTATGGCTACACCTTC
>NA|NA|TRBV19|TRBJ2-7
CASSMAGISTPGEQYF
TGTGCCAGTAGTATGGCAGGGATAAGCACTCCCGGGGAGCAGTACTTC
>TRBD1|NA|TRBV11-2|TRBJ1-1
CASSQTGVNTEAFF
TGTGCCAGCAGCCAAACAGGGGTGAACACTGAAGCTTTCTTT
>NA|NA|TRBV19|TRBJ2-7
CASSVALRNSYEQYF
TGTGCCAGTAGCGTCGCCCTCAGGAACTCCTACGAGCAGTACTTC
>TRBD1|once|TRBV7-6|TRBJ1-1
CASSSGQGATEAFF
TGTGCCAGCAGCTCCGGACAGGGGGCGACTGAAGCTTTCTTT
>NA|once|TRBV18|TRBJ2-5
CASSSPGPGGKETQYF
TGTGCCAGCTCATCTCCGGGGCCGGGGGGCAAAGAGACCCAGTACTTC
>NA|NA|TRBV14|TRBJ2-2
CASSPMGLTNTGELFF
TGTGCCAGCAGCCCCATGGGGCTCACGAACACCGGGGAGCTGTTTTTT
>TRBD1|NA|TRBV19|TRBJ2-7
CASSIRTGPSYEQYF
TGTGCCAGTAGTATTAGGACAGGGCCGTCCTACGAGCAGTACTTC
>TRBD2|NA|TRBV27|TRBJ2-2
CASSLSGGSNTGELFF
TGTGCCAGCAGTTTAAGCGGGGGGTCGAACACCGGGGAGCTGTTTTTT
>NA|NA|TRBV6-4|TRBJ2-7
CASTTGTYEQYF
TGTGCCAGCACCACCGGGACCTACGAGCAGTACTTC
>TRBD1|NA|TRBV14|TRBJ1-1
CASSRQGGGTEAFF
TGTGCCAGCAGCCGACAGGGTGGAGGCACTGAAGCTTTCTTT
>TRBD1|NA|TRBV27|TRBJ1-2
CASRTGSGLGYGYTF
TGTGCCAGTAGGACAGGTTCGGGCCTCGGCTATGGCTACACCTTC
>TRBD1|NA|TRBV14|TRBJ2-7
CASSDPGQGYPGEEYF
TGTGCCAGCAGCGATCCGGGACAGGGGTACCCTGGGGAGGAGTACTTC
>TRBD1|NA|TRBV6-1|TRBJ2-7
CASRRDREYEQYF
TGTGCCAGCAGGAGGGACAGGGAGTACGAGCAGTACTTC
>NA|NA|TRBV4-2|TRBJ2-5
CASMGTQETQYF
TGTGCCAGCATGGGCACCCAAGAGACCCAGTACTTC
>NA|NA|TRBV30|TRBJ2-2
CAWSSSRPTGELFF
TGTGCCTGGAGTAGTTCTAGACCCACCGGGGAGCTGTTTTTT
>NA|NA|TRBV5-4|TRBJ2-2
CASSLQPGLNTGELFF
TGTGCCAGCAGCTTACAACCGGGACTGAACACCGGGGAGCTGTTTTTT
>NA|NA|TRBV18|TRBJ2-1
CASSPPNSYSNEQFF
TGTGCCAGCTCACCACCGAACTCTTACAGCAATGAGCAGTTCTTC